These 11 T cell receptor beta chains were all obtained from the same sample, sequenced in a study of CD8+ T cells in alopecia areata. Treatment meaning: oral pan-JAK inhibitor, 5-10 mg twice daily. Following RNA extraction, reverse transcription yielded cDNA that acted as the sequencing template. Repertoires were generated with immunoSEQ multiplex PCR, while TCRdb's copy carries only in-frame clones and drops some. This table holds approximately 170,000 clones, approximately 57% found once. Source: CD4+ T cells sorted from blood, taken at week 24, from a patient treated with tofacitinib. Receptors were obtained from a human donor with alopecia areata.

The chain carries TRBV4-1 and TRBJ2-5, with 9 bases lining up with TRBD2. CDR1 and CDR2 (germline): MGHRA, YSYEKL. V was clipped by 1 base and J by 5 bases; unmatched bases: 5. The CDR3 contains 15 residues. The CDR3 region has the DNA TGCGCCAGCAGCCAAGGACTAGCGGAACAGGAGACCCAGTACTTC. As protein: CASSQGLAEQETQYF.

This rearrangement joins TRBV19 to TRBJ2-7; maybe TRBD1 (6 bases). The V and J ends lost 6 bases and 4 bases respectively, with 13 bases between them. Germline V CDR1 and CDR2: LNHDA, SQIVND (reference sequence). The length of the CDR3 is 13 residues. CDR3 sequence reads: CASSRRDTYEQYF. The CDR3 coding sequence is TGTGCCAGTAGCCGCCGGGACACGTACGAGCAGTACTTC.

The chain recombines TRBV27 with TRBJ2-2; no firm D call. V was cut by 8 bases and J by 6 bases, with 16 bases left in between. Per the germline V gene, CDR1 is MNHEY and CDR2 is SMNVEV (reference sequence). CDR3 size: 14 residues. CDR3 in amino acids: CASGPFTVSGELFF. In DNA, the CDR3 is TGTGCCAGCGGGCCCTTTACAGTCTCCGGGGAGCTGTTTTTT.

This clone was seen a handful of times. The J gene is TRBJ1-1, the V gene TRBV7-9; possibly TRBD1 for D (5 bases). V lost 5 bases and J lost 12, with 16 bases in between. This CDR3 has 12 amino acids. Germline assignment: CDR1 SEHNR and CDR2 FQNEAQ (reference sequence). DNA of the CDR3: TGTGCCAGCAGCCTCGACAGTTTTCTGACTTTCTTT. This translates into CASSLDSFLTFF.

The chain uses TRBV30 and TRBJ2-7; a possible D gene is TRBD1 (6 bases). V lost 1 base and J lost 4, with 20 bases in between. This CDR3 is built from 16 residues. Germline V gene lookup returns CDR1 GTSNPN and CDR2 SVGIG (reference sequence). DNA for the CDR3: TGTGCCTGGAGTGCCCTTACAGGGCTCGGGAATTACGAGCAGTACTTC. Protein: CAWSALTGLGNYEQYF.

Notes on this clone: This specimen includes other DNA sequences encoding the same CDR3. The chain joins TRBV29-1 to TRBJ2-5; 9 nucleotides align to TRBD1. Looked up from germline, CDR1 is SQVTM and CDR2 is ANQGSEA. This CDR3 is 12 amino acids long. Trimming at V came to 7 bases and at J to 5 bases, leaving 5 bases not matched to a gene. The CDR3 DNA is TGCAGCGCCGGGACAGGGCAGGAGACCCAGTACTTC. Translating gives CSAGTGQETQYF.

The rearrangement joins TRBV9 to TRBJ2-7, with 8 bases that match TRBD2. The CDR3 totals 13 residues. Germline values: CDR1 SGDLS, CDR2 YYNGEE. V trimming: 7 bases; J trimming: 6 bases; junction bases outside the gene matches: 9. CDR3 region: CASGGLVRLEQYF. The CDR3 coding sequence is TGTGCCAGCGGGGGACTAGTACGTCTCGAGCAGTACTTC.

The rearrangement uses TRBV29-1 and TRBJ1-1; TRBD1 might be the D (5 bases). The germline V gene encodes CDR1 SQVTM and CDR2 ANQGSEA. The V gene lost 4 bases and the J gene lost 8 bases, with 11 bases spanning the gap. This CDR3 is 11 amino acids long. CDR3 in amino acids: CSVVSRDEAFF. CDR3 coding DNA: TGCAGCGTTGTCTCCAGGGACGAAGCTTTCTTT.

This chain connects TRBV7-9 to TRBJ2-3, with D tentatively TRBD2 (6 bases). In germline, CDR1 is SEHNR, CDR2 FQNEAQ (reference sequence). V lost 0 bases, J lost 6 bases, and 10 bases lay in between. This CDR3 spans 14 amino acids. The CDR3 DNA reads TGTGCCAGCAGCTTAGCTGAGGGAGGCGATACGCAGTATTTT. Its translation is CASSLAEGGDTQYF.

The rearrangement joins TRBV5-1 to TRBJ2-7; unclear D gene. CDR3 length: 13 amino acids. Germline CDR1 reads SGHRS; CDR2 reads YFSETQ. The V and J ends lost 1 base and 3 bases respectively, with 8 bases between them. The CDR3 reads CASSLKADYEQYF. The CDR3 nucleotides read TGCGCCAGCAGCTTGAAGGCGGACTACGAGCAGTACTTC.

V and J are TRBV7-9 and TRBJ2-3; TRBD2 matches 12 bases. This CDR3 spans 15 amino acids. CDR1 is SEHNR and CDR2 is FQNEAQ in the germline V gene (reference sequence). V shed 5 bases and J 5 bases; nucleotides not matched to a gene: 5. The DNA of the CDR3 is TGTGCCAGCAGCCTCCTAGCGGGGGGGCAAGATACGCAGTATTTT. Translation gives CASSLLAGGQDTQYF.